This TCR beta chain was identified in a study of identical twins (dated by TCRdb to the mid-2010s). Some background on the complete study: To test whether fetal clonotypes persist, the study used deep sequencing on TCR alpha and beta repertoires from monozygotic twins, unrelated adults of various ages, and cord blood. To rule out contamination, the twin experiments were replicated at different times with different library preparation protocols.

Receptor libraries were prepared by 5' RACE. Data came from an Illumina HiSeq 2000. Template switching introduced a universal primer binding site; the final cDNA contained a unique molecular identifier, enabling accurate counting of TCR cDNA molecules. Specific primers in the conserved constant-segment region were used to synthesize first-strand cDNA for TCR alpha and beta chains. To control for contamination, each cDNA library was double barcoded with a SMART-Mk sample barcode plus Illumina barcodes. TruSeq adapter sequences, together with Illumina sample barcodes, were added in two successive PCR steps. TCR alpha and beta cDNA libraries were sequenced on the Illumina HiSeq platform with custom primers. On the authors' methods: MiGEC processed the raw reads to extract unique molecular identifiers, while MiXCR was used to determine the CDR3 positions. Recombination models were inferred per individual with the repgenHMM and IGoR tools using an EM algorithm. The analysis of shared clonotypes was done with the tcR package in R, with sharing normalized by the product of cloneset sizes. To study raw recombination free of thymic and clonal selection effects, out-of-frame nonproductive sequences were analyzed. The public reads were quality trimmed at Q25 with fastp and then assembled into clones with MiXCR by TCRdb, keeping productive beta chains. Rows are unified per CDR3 protein, each entry keeping the most common DNA and genes. The V and J calls follow TCRdb's processing rather than the paper's. Present in this sample are around 1.7 million distinct CDR3 sequences, under 35% of which were seen just once. Around 0.3% of the sample is taken by the ten largest.

The germline V gene yields MNHNS for CDR1 and SASEGT for CDR2. The CDR3 measures 16 amino acids from cysteine to phenylalanine. The CDR3 DNA has 48 bases and is translated from base 1. V is pared back by 4 bases and J by 2 bases, with 16 bases lying between the germline termini. All donors were healthy Caucasians. What the research found in general, with its limitations: Because the same donors could not be followed over many years, the conclusions relied on cross-sectional statistical analysis. Out-of-frame TCR alpha sequences shared between twins showed an excess of low generation-probability sequences compared with coincidental sharing between unrelated individuals. Out-of-frame TCR alpha sharing in monozygotic twins was systematically underestimated by recombination models, whereas sharing between unrelated individuals was in agreement with the recombination models. A weaker excess of twin sharing was found in beta out-of-frame sequences because the signal-to-noise ratio was lowered by fewer shared sequences. Abundant cord blood beta clonotypes had fewer insertions, young adult naive repertoires showed a similar but weaker trend, and memory repertoires showed no such trend. Invariant T cells such as MAIT and iNKT could partly confound zero-insertion analyses, although diverse VJ usage argued against such confounding for most clonotypes.

Concerning this clonotype itself: Its recognized antigen is unknown. Base qualities were left out, and no much larger clone turns up one base away.

The rearrangement joined TRBV6-1 to TRBJ2-3, with the D segment possibly TRBD1 or TRBD2, each aligning over 5 bases. The sequence was obtained from a newborn girl in good health. What was sequenced was cord blood. The nucleotides are TGTGCCAGCAGTGCCCTCGGGACGGCCTTCACAGATACGCAGTATTTT. This codes for CASSALGTAFTDTQYF.